These 24 T cell receptor beta chains were all obtained from the same sample, sequenced in a study of shared clonotypes between healthy human individuals. Profiled with immunoSEQ multiplex PCR; TCRdb holds only in-frame clones, not every one. The profile shows around 700,000 clones, about three quarters of them singletons. Material for sequencing was memory CD4+ T cells sorted from blood. Sample subset: CD45RA-negative fraction. The receptors come from a woman aged 25 to 45 in good health.

V is TRBV21-1 and J is TRBJ2-1. TRBV21-1 is classified as a pseudogene. The CDR3 sequence is 16 residues long. The CDR3 DNA reads TGTGCCAGCACCACCACTGGAAGGTCTCCCCCCCATGAGCAGTTCTTC. Protein sequence: CASTTTGRSPPHEQFF.

DNA for the CDR3: TGTGCCAGCAGCCAACAACTAGCGGGAGAGGGGGAGACCCAGTACTTC. Translated: CASSQQLAGEGETQYF. This chain uses TRBV4-2 with TRBJ2-5; 11 bases agree with TRBD2. Germline V CDR1 and CDR2: LGHNA, YNFKEQ. There are 16 residues in the CDR3. With 2 bases clipped from V and 5 bases from J, the junction kept 7 bases outside the gene matches.

This clone has more than one count but fewer than ten. The chain carries TRBV5-1 and TRBJ1-1, with TRBD1 identical over 7 bases. The germline CDR1 and CDR2 sequences are SGHRS and YFSETQ. The CDR3 runs 16 residues. J lost 0 bases, V lost 3 bases, and 8 bases had no gene match. CDR3 DNA sequence: TGCGCCAGCAGCTCGGGGGACAGTAGAATGAACACTGAAGCTTTCTTT. Encoded protein: CASSSGDSRMNTEAFF. Full variable domain (remainder filled in from reference TRBV5-1 and TRBJ1-1): KAGVTQTPRYLIKTRGQQVTLSCSPISGHRSVSWYQQTPGQGLQFLFEYFSETQRNKGNFPGRFSGRQFSNSRSEMNVSTLELGDSALYLCASSSGDSRMNTEAFFGQGTRLTVV.

The genes are TRBV27 and TRBJ1-5, with a weak D call TRBD1 (5 bases). Trimming took 4 bases from V and 5 from J, leaving 24 bases between them. The CDR3 is 18 residues long. Per the germline V gene, CDR1 is MNHEY and CDR2 is SMNVEV (reference sequence). The CDR3 is CASSSYFTRGRGHQPQHF. CDR3 coding DNA: TGTGCCAGCAGTTCATATTTCACTCGGGGAAGGGGCCATCAGCCCCAGCATTTT.

This chain links TRBV5-1 with TRBJ2-7; 13 bases fit TRBD2. Germline CDR1 SGHRS, CDR2 YFSETQ. J lost 5 bases, V lost 1 base, and 3 bases had no gene match. The CDR3 consists of 15 residues. CDR3 amino acids: CASSLQLAGGDEQYF. The CDR3 nucleotides read TGCGCCAGCAGCTTGCAACTAGCGGGAGGGGACGAGCAGTACTTC.

The rearrangement links TRBV9 to TRBJ2-1; D perhaps matches TRBD1 (6 bases). V was cut by 1 base and J by 7 bases, with 6 bases left in between. The CDR3 length is 12 residues. Germline V gene lookup returns CDR1 SGDLS and CDR2 YYNGEE. The CDR3 region is CASSVQGNEQFF. Written as DNA, the CDR3 is TGTGCCAGCAGCGTACAGGGGAATGAGCAGTTCTTC.

This clone was observed at least ten times. V is TRBV2 and J is TRBJ2-2; D remains unclear. The CDR3 is 15 residues long. Deletions cut 0 bases from V and 5 bases from J, with 10 bases between. Germline CDR1 is SNHLY and CDR2 is FYNNEI. CDR3 region: CASSEAKKATGELFF. The CDR3, as DNA: TGTGCCAGCAGTGAAGCGAAGAAAGCGACCGGGGAGCTGTTTTTT.

Only a few counts were recorded for this clone. J is TRBJ2-7 and V is TRBV2; either TRBD1 or TRBD2 may fit D (5 bases each). The CDR3 has 10 residues. Germline CDR1 reads SNHLY; CDR2 reads FYNNEI. Trimming left V 4 bases short and J 9 bases short, with 7 bases between. In DNA, the CDR3 is TGTGCCAGCAGTGTCGGGGCGCAGTACTTC. It codes for CASSVGAQYF.

This clone was seen only a few times. This chain links TRBV6-5 with TRBJ2-4; tentatively, D is TRBD1 or TRBD2 (5 bases each). V lost 2 bases and J 9 bases, leaving 11 bases between the germline ends. CDR1 and CDR2 from the germline V gene are MNHEY and SVGAGI. This CDR3 spans 13 amino acids. CDR3 residues: CASSYDGGGIQYF. Here the CDR3 DNA reads TGTGCCAGCAGTTACGATGGGGGTGGCATTCAGTACTTC.

V usage is TRBV27 and J usage is TRBJ1-1; 11 positions agree with TRBD1. Germline V gene data show CDR1 as MNHEY and CDR2 as SMNVEV (reference sequence). Trimming at V came to 5 bases and at J to 3 bases, leaving 8 bases not matched to a gene. The CDR3 length is 16 residues. The CDR3 region is CASSPWTGGFDTEAFF. DNA for the CDR3: TGTGCCAGCAGTCCATGGACAGGGGGCTTCGACACTGAAGCTTTCTTT.

The CDR3 spells CASPARPRTYEQYF. CDR3 coding DNA: TGTGCCAGCCCCGCCCGCCCCAGGACCTACGAGCAGTACTTC. J is TRBJ2-7 and V is TRBV11-3, with D unclear. CDR1 and CDR2 (germline): SGHNT, YENEEA. With 8 bases removed from V and 2 bases from J, the gap between germline ends came to 16 bases. This CDR3 has 14 amino acids.

The chain carries TRBV5-5 and TRBJ1-5; D unclear. V was clipped by 0 bases and J by 0 bases, with 7 bases between them. The V gene's germline CDR1 is SGHKS and CDR2 YYEKEE (reference sequence). The CDR3 covers 15 residues. CDR3 bases: TGTGCCAGCAGCTTGGAGGGTTTTAGCAATCAGCCCCAGCATTTT. Encoded protein: CASSLEGFSNQPQHF. The variable domain in full, completed from reference TRBV5-5 and TRBJ1-5, reads DAGVTQSPTHLIKTRGQQVTLRCSPISGHKSVSWYQQVLGQGPQFIFQYYEKEERGRGNFPDRFSARQFPNYSSELNVNALLLGDSALYLCASSLEGFSNQPQHFGDGTRLSIL.

This chain joins TRBV28 and TRBJ1-3, with 7 bases matching TRBD1. J lost 2 bases, V lost 5 bases, and 18 bases had no gene match. CDR3 length: 19 residues. Germline assignment: CDR1 MDHEN and CDR2 SYDVKM. The CDR3: CASSSPTGVPSLPGNTIYF. CDR3 sequence (DNA): TGTGCCAGCAGTAGCCCCACAGGGGTTCCCTCCCTACCTGGAAACACCATATATTTT.

The genes are TRBV30 and TRBJ2-7, with a possible D match to TRBD1 (6 bases). The germline gives CDR1 GTSNPN, CDR2 SVGIG (reference sequence). Trimming shortened V by 2 bases and J by 4 bases, and 12 bases separated the two germline ends. This CDR3 contains 13 residues. CDR3 residues: CAWSLGARYEQYF. DNA of the CDR3: TGTGCCTGGAGTTTGGGGGCCAGGTACGAGCAGTACTTC.

This clone came up a few times. The chain has TRBV2 and TRBJ2-7; the D gene is possibly TRBD1 (5 bases). With 6 bases removed from V and 3 bases from J, the gap between germline ends came to 12 bases. This CDR3 spans 13 amino acids. The germline V gene has CDR1 SNHLY and CDR2 FYNNEI. The CDR3 sequence is CASSLGVGYEQYF. Here the CDR3 DNA reads TGTGCCAGCAGCTTAGGGGTGGGCTACGAGCAGTACTTC.

This clone was observed many times. This chain joins TRBV15 and TRBJ2-1; 8 bases match TRBD2. Trimming removed 9 bases from V and 8 bases from J; junction bases left unmatched: 21. The CDR3 length is 17 residues. Germline assignment: CDR1 LNHNV and CDR2 YYDKDF (reference sequence). The CDR3 coding sequence is TGTGCCACTATGCGACCGAAGGAAGCGGGAGTCCCAGATGAGCAGTTCTTC. Amino acid sequence: CATMRPKEAGVPDEQFF. Full variable domain (remainder filled in from reference TRBV15 and TRBJ2-1): DAMVIQNPRYQVTQFGKPVTLSCSQTLNHNVMYWYQQKSSQAPKLLFHYYDKDFNNEADTPDNFQSRRPNTSFCFLDIRSPGLGDTAMYLCATMRPKEAGVPDEQFFGPGTRLTVL.

A single count supports this clone. The J gene is TRBJ2-7, the V gene TRBV27, with D hard to call. The CDR3 has 14 residues. V was cut by 2 bases and J by 3 bases, with 11 bases left in between. Germline CDR1 reads MNHEY; CDR2 reads SMNVEV (reference sequence). CDR3 sequence: CASSLEAGFYEQYF. DNA for the CDR3: TGTGCCAGCAGTTTAGAGGCAGGCTTCTACGAGCAGTACTTC.

The genes are TRBV19 and TRBJ2-7, with 8 positions matching TRBD1. V was pared by 8 bases and J by 2 bases, with 11 bases of the junction left unmatched. From germline, CDR1 is LNHDA and CDR2 SQIVND (reference sequence). This CDR3 comprises 15 residues. The CDR3 DNA follows: TGTGCCAGTTCCTTGGGGACAGGACTTACCTACGAGCAGTACTTC. Its translation is CASSLGTGLTYEQYF.

The rearrangement links TRBV7-8 to TRBJ1-3; a possible D gene is TRBD1 (6 bases). The CDR3 is 15 residues long. The ends were cut back, 2 bases at V and 9 bases at J, with 17 bases in the middle. CDR1 and CDR2 from the germline V gene are SGHVS and FQNEAQ. Here the CDR3 reads CASSLRSAGDGTIYF. CDR3 sequence (DNA): TGTGCCAGCAGCTTAAGGTCCGCAGGGGATGGCACCATATATTTT.

Turning to this clone: A read error may account for a junction end that differs from germline. The genes are TRBV15 and TRBJ2-5; D assignment may be TRBD1 or TRBD2 (5 bases each). CDR3 size: 12 residues. The germline gives CDR1 LNHNV, CDR2 YYDKDF (reference sequence). The CDR3 DNA reads TGTGCCACCAGCAGAGATGTGGGACCCTGGGACTTC. Its protein product is CATSRDVGPWDF.

The rearrangement links TRBV2 to TRBJ2-1; the match to TRBD1 covers 8 bases. Per the germline V gene, CDR1 is SNHLY and CDR2 is FYNNEI. CDR3 length: 15 residues. With V trimmed by 7 bases and J by 5 bases, 10 bases remained unmatched. The CDR3, as DNA: TGTGCCAGCATCATCGCCCGGACAGGGCACAATGAGCAGTTCTTC. Translated: CASIIARTGHNEQFF. Complete variable domain (other parts from reference TRBV2 and TRBJ2-1): EPEVTQTPSHQVTQMGQEVILRCVPISNHLYFYWYRQILGQKVEFLVSFYNNEISEKSEIFDDQFSVERPDGSNFTLKIRSTKLEDSAMYFCASIIARTGHNEQFFGPGTRLTVL.

This clone showed up just a few times. Different DNA sequences within this sample yield the same CDR3. The chain couples TRBV19 to TRBJ1-1; 7 nucleotides align to TRBD1. CDR1 and CDR2 from the germline V gene are LNHDA and SQIVND (reference sequence). This CDR3 region has 12 residues. V was clipped by 4 bases and J by 6 bases; unmatched bases: 2. For the CDR3, the DNA is TGTGCCAGTAGTACAAGGGGGCCTGAAGCTTTCTTT. As protein: CASSTRGPEAFF. The full variable domain, rest sourced from reference TRBV19 and TRBJ1-1, is DGGITQSPKYLFRKEGQNVTLSCEQNLNHDAMYWYRQDPGQGLRLIYYSQIVNDFQKGDIAEGYSVSREKKESFPLTVTSAQKNPTAFYLCASSTRGPEAFFGQGTRLTVV.

This clone occurred many times. The chain uses TRBV6-4 and TRBJ2-1, with 8 bases fitting TRBD1. CDR1 MRHNA and CDR2 SNTAGT come from the germline V gene. The V segment lost 3 bases and the J segment 4 bases; nucleotides outside the gene matches: 5. This CDR3 is 15 amino acids long. The CDR3 DNA is TGTGCCAGCAGTGAGGGGGACAGGAGGTACAATGAGCAGTTCTTC. Translated: CASSEGDRRYNEQFF.

This clone appeared a few times. This sequence joins TRBV21-1 and TRBJ1-6. TRBV21-1 is shown as a pseudogene. This CDR3 spans 16 amino acids. Here the CDR3 reads CASSKWGGTQNSPLHF. CDR3 DNA sequence: TGTGCCAGCAGCAAATGGGGCGGGACTCAGAATTCACCCCTCCACTTT.